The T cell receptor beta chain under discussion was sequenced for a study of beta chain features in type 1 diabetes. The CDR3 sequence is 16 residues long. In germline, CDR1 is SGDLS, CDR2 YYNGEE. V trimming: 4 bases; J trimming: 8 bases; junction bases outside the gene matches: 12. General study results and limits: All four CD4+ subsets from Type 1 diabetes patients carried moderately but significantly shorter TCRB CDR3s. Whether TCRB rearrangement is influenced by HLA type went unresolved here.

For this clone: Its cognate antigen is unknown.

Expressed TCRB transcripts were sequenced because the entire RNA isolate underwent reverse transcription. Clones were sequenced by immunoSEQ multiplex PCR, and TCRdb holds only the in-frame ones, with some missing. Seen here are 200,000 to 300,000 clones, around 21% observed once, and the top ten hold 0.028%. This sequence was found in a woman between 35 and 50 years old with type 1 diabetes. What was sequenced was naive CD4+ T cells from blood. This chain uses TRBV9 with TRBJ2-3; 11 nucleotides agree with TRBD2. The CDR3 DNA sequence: TGTGCCAGCAGCCTTACTAGCGGGAGCTTTCCAGCTACGCAGTATTTT. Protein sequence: CASSLTSGSFPATQYF.